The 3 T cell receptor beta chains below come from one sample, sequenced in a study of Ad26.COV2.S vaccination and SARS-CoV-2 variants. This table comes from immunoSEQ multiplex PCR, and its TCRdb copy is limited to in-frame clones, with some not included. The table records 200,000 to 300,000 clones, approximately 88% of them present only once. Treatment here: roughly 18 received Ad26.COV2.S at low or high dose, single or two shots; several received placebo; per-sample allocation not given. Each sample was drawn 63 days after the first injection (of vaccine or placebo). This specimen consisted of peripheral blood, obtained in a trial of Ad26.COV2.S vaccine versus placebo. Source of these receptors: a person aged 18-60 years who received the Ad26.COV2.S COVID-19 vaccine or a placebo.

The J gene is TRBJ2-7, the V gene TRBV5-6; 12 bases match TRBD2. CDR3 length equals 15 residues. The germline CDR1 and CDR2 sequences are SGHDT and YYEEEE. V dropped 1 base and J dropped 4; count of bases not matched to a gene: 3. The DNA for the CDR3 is TGTGCCAGCAGCTTGCCTAGCGGGGGGGTATACGAGCAGTACTTC. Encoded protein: CASSLPSGGVYEQYF. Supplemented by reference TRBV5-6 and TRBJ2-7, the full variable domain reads DAGVTQSPTHLIKTRGQQVTLRCSPKSGHDTVSWYQQALGQGPQFIFQYYEEEERQRGNFPDRFSGHQFPNYSSELNVNALLLGDSALYLCASSLPSGGVYEQYFGPGTRLTVT.

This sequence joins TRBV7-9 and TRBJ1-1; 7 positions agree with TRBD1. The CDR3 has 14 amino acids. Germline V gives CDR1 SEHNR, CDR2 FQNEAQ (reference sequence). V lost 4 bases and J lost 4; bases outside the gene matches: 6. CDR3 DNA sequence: TGTGCCAGCAGCTCACAGGGGTTGGGCACTGAAGCTTTCTTT. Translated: CASSSQGLGTEAFF. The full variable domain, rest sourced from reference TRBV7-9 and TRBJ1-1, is DTGVSQNPRHKITKRGQNVTFRCDPISEHNRLYWYRQTLGQGPEFLTYFQNEAQLEKSRLLSDRFSAERPKGSFSTLEIQRTEQGDSAMYLCASSSQGLGTEAFFGQGTRLTVV.

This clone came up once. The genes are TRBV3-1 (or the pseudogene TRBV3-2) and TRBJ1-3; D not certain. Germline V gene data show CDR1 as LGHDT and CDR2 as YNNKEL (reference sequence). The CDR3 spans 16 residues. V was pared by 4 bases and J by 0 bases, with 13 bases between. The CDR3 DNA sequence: TGTGCCAGCAGCCCCACGTACCTTATCTCTGGAAACACCATATATTTT. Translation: CASSPTYLISGNTIYF.